This passage covers 10 T cell receptor beta chains from one sample sequenced in a study of shared clonotypes between healthy human individuals. Here immunoSEQ multiplex PCR was the method, and the copy in TCRdb shows in-frame clones only, minus some. The sample has roughly 1,000,000 clones, approximately 78% seen once. The sample consisted of memory CD4+ T cells from PBMCs. Sample subset: CD45RA-negative fraction. These receptors were obtained from a man between 18 and 29 years old in good health. Some clones in this sample may be carry-over from other donors' samples.

The genes are TRBV7-9 and TRBJ1-3; no reliable D call. Per the germline V gene, CDR1 is SEHNR and CDR2 is FQNEAQ (reference sequence). Trimming cost V 2 bases and J 2 bases, with 7 bases left between them. This CDR3 has 14 amino acids. The CDR3 DNA reads TGTGCCAGCAGCTTATTCCCTACTGGAAACACCATATATTTT. Translated: CASSLFPTGNTIYF. Using reference TRBV7-9 and TRBJ1-3 for the parts outside the CDR3, the full variable domain is DTGVSQNPRHKITKRGQNVTFRCDPISEHNRLYWYRQTLGQGPEFLTYFQNEAQLEKSRLLSDRFSAERPKGSFSTLEIQRTEQGDSAMYLCASSLFPTGNTIYFGEGSWLTVV.

This clone has just a few counts. The V gene is TRBV29-1, the J gene TRBJ2-1; 11 bases agree with TRBD2. This CDR3 has 15 amino acids. Germline V gives CDR1 SQVTM, CDR2 ANQGSEA. Trimming cost V 2 bases and J 7 bases; bases outside gene matches: 7. CDR3 in amino acids: CSVERPSGRTNEQFF. The CDR3 region has the DNA TGCAGCGTTGAAAGACCTAGCGGGAGGACAAATGAGCAGTTCTTC.

The chain joins TRBV5-4 to TRBJ2-4; D remains unclear. This CDR3 spans 12 amino acids. In germline, CDR1 is SGHNT, CDR2 YYREEE (reference sequence). V was pared by 4 bases and J by 11 bases, with 13 bases between. CDR3 DNA sequence: TGTGCCAGCAGCCCGGCCCTTGGGGTTCAGTACTTC. Its protein is CASSPALGVQYF.

As to this clone: A single base is all that separates this from a far larger clone, so a read error is likely. Within the sample, other DNA sequences also encode this same CDR3. The chain is built from TRBV11-3 and TRBJ2-7; 11 nucleotides align to TRBD1. The CDR3 has 14 amino acids. Germline CDR1 and CDR2: SGHNT and YENEEA. V shed 5 bases, J shed 3 bases, and the junction held 3 bases outside the gene matches. CDR3 sequence (DNA): TGTGCCAGCAGCCCCGGGACAGGGGGCTACGAGCAGTACTTC. It specifies CASSPGTGGYEQYF.

This sequence joins TRBV5-1 and TRBJ2-3; TRBD1 aligns across 7 bases. Germline V gene data show CDR1 as SGHRS and CDR2 as YFSETQ. The CDR3 has 16 amino acids. V shed 4 bases, J shed 2 bases, and the junction held 10 bases outside the gene matches. Here the CDR3 reads CASSATGDSNTDTQYF. The CDR3 region has the DNA TGCGCCAGCAGCGCAACAGGGGATTCAAACACAGATACGCAGTATTTT.

This clone was seen a few times. This chain links TRBV19 with TRBJ2-2, with 8 nucleotides matching TRBD1. CDR3 length: 15 residues. Germline-derived CDR1 and CDR2 are LNHDA and SQIVND (reference sequence). V lost 5 bases and J lost 7; bases outside the gene matches: 9. CDR3 bases: TGTGCCAGTAGTCGCCGGACAGGGCCGGTCGGGGAGCTGTTTTTT. Amino acids: CASSRRTGPVGELFF.

This chain joins TRBV10-3 and TRBJ2-5; D possibly uses TRBD1 or TRBD2 (6 bases each). V shed 2 bases and J shed 5 bases, with 15 bases lying between them. Per the germline V gene, CDR1 is ENHRY and CDR2 is SYGVKD. The CDR3 totals 15 residues. The CDR3, as DNA: TGTGCCATCAGTGAGGGCAGGGGAGGTCGGGAGACCCAGTACTTC. Translation gives CAISEGRGGRETQYF.

The chain links TRBV2 to TRBJ1-4; 7 nucleotides match TRBD1. V shed 6 bases, J shed 4 bases, and the junction held 5 bases outside the gene matches. The V gene's germline CDR1 is SNHLY and CDR2 FYNNEI. The CDR3 is 14 amino acids. CDR3: CASRPGQLNEKLFF. Here the CDR3 DNA reads TGTGCCAGCAGGCCGGGACAGCTTAATGAAAAACTGTTTTTT.

The V call is TRBV28, the J call TRBJ2-7, with D perhaps TRBD2 (6 bases). In germline, CDR1 is MDHEN, CDR2 SYDVKM. This CDR3 has 15 residues. Trimming left V 4 bases short and J 0 bases short, with 13 bases between. The CDR3 loop reads CASSSLGGISYEQYF. The CDR3 DNA reads as TGTGCCAGCAGTTCCTTGGGGGGAATCTCCTACGAGCAGTACTTC.

This sequence joins TRBV9 and TRBJ2-2, with 11 bases that match TRBD1. Germline assignment: CDR1 SGDLS and CDR2 YYNGEE. The V segment lost 0 bases and the J segment 1 base; nucleotides outside the gene matches: 2. This CDR3 spans 17 amino acids. CDR3 DNA: TGTGCCAGCAGCGTAGTGGGACAGGGGGTGAACACCGGGGAGCTGTTTTTT. It translates to CASSVVGQGVNTGELFF.